Shown below are 26 T cell receptor beta chains from a single sample sequenced in a study of PD-1 blockade in classical Hodgkin lymphoma (dated by TCRdb to 2018 to 2021). Sample time point, as interpreted from the label and publication: cycle 4 day 1 (C4D1), after less than 7 weeks of nivolumab. All trial patients had relapsed after autologous stem cell transplantation, with cohorts A, B and C differing in prior brentuximab vedotin exposure. Libraries were made using the immunoSEQ multiplex PCR assay. The immuneACCESS repertoire file appears here via TCRdb, limited to in-frame rearrangements. These files lack a portion of the clones; in checked studies, under half of the deficit traces to unresolved V genes, and the cause of the others is not known. This sample lists approximately 30,000 clones; roughly 75% were detected once. Of the sample, around 16% falls within the top ten clones. The starting material was peripheral blood mononuclear cells (PBMCs), obtained before the fourth cycle of nivolumab. These TCRs come from a human donor with classical Hodgkin lymphoma.

This clone was detected once. CDR3: CASSGGTSGQKQETQYF. For the CDR3, the DNA is TGCGCCAGCAGCGGAGGGACTAGCGGGCAAAAACAAGAGACCCAGTACTTC. This chain joins TRBV5-1 and TRBJ2-5, with 12 bases identical to TRBD2. The germline CDR1 and CDR2 sequences are SGHRS and YFSETQ. Trimming took 4 bases from V and 2 from J; bases not matched to a gene: 9. CDR3 length: 17 amino acids.

The CDR3 DNA reads as TGCGCCAGCAGCCAGGGGGGCGGCACTGAAGCTTTCTTT. Protein product: CASSQGGGTEAFF. V and J are TRBV5-1 and TRBJ1-1, with TRBD1 matching 7 bases. V shed 4 bases and J 4 bases; nucleotides not matched to a gene: 4. Germline assignment: CDR1 SGHRS and CDR2 YFSETQ. The CDR3 is 13 amino acids.

The chain uses TRBV7-9 and TRBJ2-1; 9 nucleotides agree with TRBD2. Germline CDR1 is SEHNR and CDR2 is FQNEAQ (reference sequence). The ends lost 6 bases at V and 8 bases at J; junction bases unmatched: 5. This CDR3 region has 13 residues. The CDR3 sequence: CASRPSGTYEQFF. The DNA for the CDR3 is TGTGCCAGCAGGCCTAGCGGGACCTATGAGCAGTTCTTC. Combining the CDR3 with reference TRBV7-9 and TRBJ2-1 gives the whole variable domain DTGVSQNPRHKITKRGQNVTFRCDPISEHNRLYWYRQTLGQGPEFLTYFQNEAQLEKSRLLSDRFSAERPKGSFSTLEIQRTEQGDSAMYLCASRPSGTYEQFFGPGTRLTVL.

The chain uses TRBV21-1 and TRBJ2-4; the D segment call TRBD1 is taken from the table without a DNA check. TRBV21-1 represents a pseudogene. CDR3 length: 15 amino acids. The CDR3 DNA sequence: TGTGCCAGCAGCAAGGGACAGGGGCACAAAAACATTCAGTACTTC. Translating gives CASSKGQGHKNIQYF.

V gene TRBV6-5 combines with J gene TRBJ2-6; D unclear. Between the trimmed V and J ends, which lost 6 bases and 0 bases, there was a span of 9 bases. CDR1 and CDR2 from the germline V gene are MNHEY and SVGAGI. The CDR3 is made up of 15 amino acids. For the CDR3, the DNA is TGTGCCAGCAGAACCTACTACTCTGGGGCCAACGTCCTGACTTTC. Residues: CASRTYYSGANVLTF.

This chain uses TRBV5-1 with TRBJ2-3; D not certain. Germline assignment: CDR1 SGHRS and CDR2 YFSETQ. The CDR3 has 16 residues. Trimming cost V 2 bases and J 6 bases, with 19 bases left between them. This CDR3 is CASSFVPNGGQDTQYF. CDR3 in DNA: TGCGCCAGCAGCTTTGTTCCGAACGGCGGCCAGGATACGCAGTATTTT. Based on the CDR3 plus reference TRBV5-1 and TRBJ2-3, the full variable domain is KAGVTQTPRYLIKTRGQQVTLSCSPISGHRSVSWYQQTPGQGLQFLFEYFSETQRNKGNFPGRFSGRQFSNSRSEMNVSTLELGDSALYLCASSFVPNGGQDTQYFGPGTRLTVL.

The V and J genes are TRBV6-6 and TRBJ2-5; 9 bases are a match to TRBD2. Germline V lookup: CDR1 MNHNY, CDR2 SVGAGI (reference sequence). Trimming at V came to 4 bases and at J to 1 base, leaving 4 bases not matched to a gene. The CDR3 loop spans 15 amino acids. CDR3 region: CASSSQLAGQETQYF. CDR3 DNA sequence: TGTGCCAGCAGTTCCCAACTAGCGGGCCAAGAGACCCAGTACTTC.

V gene TRBV6-1 combines with J gene TRBJ2-7, with D possibly being TRBD2 (5 bases). The CDR3 totals 14 residues. Trimming cost V 5 bases and J 6 bases, with 17 bases left between them. Germline values: CDR1 MNHNS, CDR2 SASEGT. As DNA, the CDR3 is TGTGCCAGCAGTAGACAATGGGAGTCGGGCGAGCAGTACTTC. Protein sequence: CASSRQWESGEQYF.

The chain links TRBV9 to TRBJ2-5; D may be TRBD2 (6 bases). CDR1 is SGDLS and CDR2 is YYNGEE in the germline V gene. Trimming removed 0 bases at V and 1 base at J, with 10 bases between. The CDR3 length is 15 residues. CDR3 DNA sequence: TGTGCCAGCAGCGTAGGGGGGGAGCCCCAAGAGACCCAGTACTTC. Translated: CASSVGGEPQETQYF.

The chain combines TRBV20-1 with TRBJ2-5; the D is unclear. V gave up 1 base and J gave up 4 bases, with 4 bases separating them. The CDR3 runs 11 residues. Germline lookup yields CDR1 DFQATT and CDR2 SNEGSKA (reference sequence). The CDR3 DNA is TGCAGTGCTAGAGGTGTAGAGACCCAGTACTTC. Amino acid sequence: CSARGVETQYF.

This chain joins TRBV6-1 and TRBJ1-5; 8 bases align to TRBD1. This CDR3 contains 15 residues. The V gene end was trimmed by 4 bases and the J gene end by 5 bases; junction bases not matched to a gene: 7. The germline gives CDR1 MNHNS, CDR2 SASEGT. DNA of the CDR3: TGTGCCAGCAGTGCTGGGACAGGCGGGGATCAGCCCCAGCATTTT. Its translation: CASSAGTGGDQPQHF.

V gene TRBV5-1 combines with J gene TRBJ2-7; 9 nucleotides agree with TRBD2. Germline CDR1 is SGHRS and CDR2 is YFSETQ. CDR3 length equals 15 residues. J was trimmed by 2 bases and V by 4 bases; bases with no gene match: 7. The CDR3 DNA reads TGCGCCAGCAGCGTGACTAGCGGAAATACCTACGAGCAGTACTTC. This gives the protein CASSVTSGNTYEQYF.

CDR3 DNA: TGTGCCAGCAGCTTGGTAGGGACGGAAGAGACCCAGTACTTC. Translation gives CASSLVGTEETQYF. The V and J genes are TRBV5-4 and TRBJ2-5; the D call may be TRBD1 or TRBD2 (5 bases each). This CDR3 has 14 amino acids. Trimming took 0 bases from V and 3 from J, leaving 9 bases between them. Per the germline V gene, CDR1 is SGHNT and CDR2 is YYREEE (reference sequence).

The chain carries TRBV27 and TRBJ1-2, with D perhaps TRBD1 (5 bases). CDR3 length equals 12 residues. Germline CDR1 MNHEY, CDR2 SMNVEV (reference sequence). The V end was cut by 6 bases, the J end by 1 base, with 6 bases between. The CDR3 coding sequence is TGTGCCAGCAGGGGGGTTAACTATGGCTACACCTTC. It translates to CASRGVNYGYTF.

The chain couples TRBV5-4 to TRBJ2-5, with D unclear. CDR3 length: 14 amino acids. Trimming shortened V by 4 bases and J by 1 base, and 11 bases separated the two germline ends. CDR1 is SGHNT and CDR2 is YYREEE in the germline V gene (reference sequence). This chain's CDR3 is CASSPRYSQETQYF. The CDR3 DNA reads as TGTGCCAGCAGCCCCCGGTACAGCCAAGAGACCCAGTACTTC.

The chain joins TRBV9 to TRBJ2-1, with 10 bases fitting TRBD2. This CDR3 is 16 amino acids long. CDR1 SGDLS and CDR2 YYNGEE come from the germline V gene. The V gene end was trimmed by 3 bases and the J gene end by 3 bases; junction bases not matched to a gene: 6. Here the CDR3 reads CASSGITSGNYNEQFF. The CDR3, as DNA: TGTGCCAGCAGCGGAATAACTAGCGGGAACTACAATGAGCAGTTCTTC. The whole variable domain, remainder taken from reference TRBV9 and TRBJ2-1, is DSGVTQTPKHLITATGQRVTLRCSPRSGDLSVYWYQQSLDQGLQFLIQYYNGEERAKGNILERFSAQQFPDLHSELNLSSLELGDSALYFCASSGITSGNYNEQFFGPGTRLTVL.

The genes are TRBV7-9 and TRBJ2-2; 11 nucleotides align to TRBD2. The V gene's germline CDR1 is SEHNR and CDR2 FQNEAQ (reference sequence). There are 17 residues in the CDR3. Trimming at V came to 1 base and at J to 1 base, leaving 2 bases not matched to a gene. The CDR3 spells CASSLVAGGLNTGELFF. CDR3 coding DNA: TGTGCCAGCAGCTTAGTAGCGGGAGGGCTGAACACCGGGGAGCTGTTTTTT. Looking up the rest from reference TRBV7-9 and TRBJ2-2 gives the full variable domain: DTGVSQNPRHKITKRGQNVTFRCDPISEHNRLYWYRQTLGQGPEFLTYFQNEAQLEKSRLLSDRFSAERPKGSFSTLEIQRTEQGDSAMYLCASSLVAGGLNTGELFFGEGSRLTVL.

V is TRBV7-8 and J is TRBJ1-1; possibly TRBD1 for D (5 bases). Trimming left V 4 bases short and J 1 base short, with 10 bases between. Germline CDR1 and CDR2: SGHVS and FQNEAQ. The CDR3 is 14 residues long. DNA of the CDR3: TGTGCCAGCAGCTCAGGGCCTCGGAACACTGAAGCTTTCTTT. Protein product: CASSSGPRNTEAFF. Using reference TRBV7-8 and TRBJ1-1 for the parts outside the CDR3, the full variable domain is GAGVSQSPRYKVAKRGQDVALRCDPISGHVSLFWYQQALGQGPEFLTYFQNEAQLDKSGLPSDRFFAERPEGSVSTLKIQRTQQEDSAVYLCASSSGPRNTEAFFGQGTRLTVV.

The rearrangement links TRBV11-2 to TRBJ1-1; TRBD1 agrees at 7 bases. Germline trimming cut 1 base from V and 11 bases from J; bases unmatched to any gene: 19. This CDR3 has 17 amino acids. Germline CDR1 SGHAT, CDR2 FQNNGV. CDR3 sequence reads: CASSLGGDRDGRMAAFF. The CDR3 DNA reads TGTGCCAGCAGCTTAGGGGGTGACAGGGATGGGAGAATGGCCGCTTTCTTT.

The rearrangement links TRBV6-5 to TRBJ2-5; 11 nucleotides agree with TRBD2. V lost 3 bases, J lost 6 bases, and 6 bases stayed unmatched. The CDR3 covers 15 residues. Germline assignment: CDR1 MNHEY and CDR2 SVGAGI. Here the CDR3 DNA reads TGTGCCAGCAGTTATGTGACTAGCGGGAAGAAGACCCAGTACTTC. It yields the protein CASSYVTSGKKTQYF.

The V gene is TRBV5-1, the J gene TRBJ2-2, with 7 nucleotides matching TRBD2. V lost 5 bases, J lost 4 bases, and 11 bases stayed unmatched. The CDR3 loop spans 16 amino acids. Germline V CDR1 and CDR2: SGHRS, YFSETQ. CDR3: CASRSNGEGTTGELFF. The CDR3 DNA sequence: TGCGCCAGCAGATCCAACGGGGAGGGCACCACCGGGGAGCTGTTTTTT. The variable domain in full, completed from reference TRBV5-1 and TRBJ2-2, reads KAGVTQTPRYLIKTRGQQVTLSCSPISGHRSVSWYQQTPGQGLQFLFEYFSETQRNKGNFPGRFSGRQFSNSRSEMNVSTLELGDSALYLCASRSNGEGTTGELFFGEGSRLTVL.

CDR3 DNA sequence: TGTGCCAGCAGTGAAGCTAGCGGGAGACTCTACAATGAGCAGTTCTTC. Translating gives CASSEASGRLYNEQFF. The chain recombines TRBV6-1 with TRBJ2-1; 9 bases align to TRBD2. Germline-derived CDR1 and CDR2 are MNHNS and SASEGT. The J segment lost 3 bases and the V segment lost 0 bases, leaving 3 bases of the junction unmatched. This CDR3 is 16 amino acids long.

The genes are TRBV6-1 and TRBJ1-1; TRBD1 matches at 11 bases. The CDR3 is 14 residues long. V was clipped by 6 bases and J by 3 bases; unmatched bases: 3. Germline-derived CDR1 and CDR2 are MNHNS and SASEGT. The CDR3 reads CASSWTGGDTEAFF. In DNA, the CDR3 is TGTGCCAGCAGCTGGACAGGGGGCGACACTGAAGCTTTCTTT.

This chain links TRBV28 with TRBJ1-4; a weak D match, TRBD1 (6 bases). V was trimmed by 5 bases and J by 7 bases, leaving 14 bases between them. CDR3 length: 14 residues. Germline loops: CDR1 MDHEN, CDR2 SYDVKM. The CDR3 loop is CASSATGNGEKLFF. CDR3 coding DNA: TGTGCCAGCAGTGCAACAGGGAACGGTGAAAAACTGTTTTTT.

The chain has TRBV18 and TRBJ2-5; 11 bases are a match to TRBD2. There are 16 residues in the CDR3. Germline V lookup: CDR1 KGHSH, CDR2 LQKENI. V shed 3 bases, J shed 2 bases, and the junction held 5 bases outside the gene matches. The CDR3, as DNA: TGTGCCAGCTCACCCCGACTAGCGGGGCCACAAGAGACCCAGTACTTC. Protein sequence: CASSPRLAGPQETQYF. Full variable domain (rest looked up from reference TRBV18 and TRBJ2-5): NAGVMQNPRHLVRRRGQEARLRCSPMKGHSHVYWYRQLPEEGLKFMVYLQKENIIDESGMPKERFSAEFPKEGPSILRIQQVVRGDSAAYFCASSPRLAGPQETQYFGPGTRLLVL.

The V call is TRBV7-2, the J call TRBJ1-2; D is unclear. CDR1 SGHTA and CDR2 FQGNSA come from the germline V gene. There are 11 residues in the CDR3. V dropped 5 bases and J dropped 2 bases, with 3 bases sitting between them. CDR3 sequence: CASSQNYGYTF. The CDR3 nucleotides are TGTGCCAGCAGCCAAAACTATGGCTACACCTTC.